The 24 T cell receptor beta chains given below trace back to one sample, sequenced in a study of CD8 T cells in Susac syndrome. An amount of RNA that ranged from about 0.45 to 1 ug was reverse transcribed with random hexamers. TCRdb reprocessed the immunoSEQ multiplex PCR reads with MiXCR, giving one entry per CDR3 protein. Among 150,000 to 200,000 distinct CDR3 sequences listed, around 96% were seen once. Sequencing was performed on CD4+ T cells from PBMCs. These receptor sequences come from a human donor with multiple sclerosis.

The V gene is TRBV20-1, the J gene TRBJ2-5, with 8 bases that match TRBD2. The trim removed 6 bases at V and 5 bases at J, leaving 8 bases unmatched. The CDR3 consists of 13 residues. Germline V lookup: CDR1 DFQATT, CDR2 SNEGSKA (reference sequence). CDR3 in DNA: TGCAGTGCCCCCGGGGGGGGGCGCGAGACCCAGTACTTC. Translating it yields CSAPGGGRETQYF.

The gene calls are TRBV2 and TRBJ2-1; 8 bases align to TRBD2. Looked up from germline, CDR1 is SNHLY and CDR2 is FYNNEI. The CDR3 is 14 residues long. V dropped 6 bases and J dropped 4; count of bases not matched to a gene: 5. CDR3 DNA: TGTGCCAGCAGCGGGACTAGGAGTTACAATGAGCAGTTCTTC. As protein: CASSGTRSYNEQFF.

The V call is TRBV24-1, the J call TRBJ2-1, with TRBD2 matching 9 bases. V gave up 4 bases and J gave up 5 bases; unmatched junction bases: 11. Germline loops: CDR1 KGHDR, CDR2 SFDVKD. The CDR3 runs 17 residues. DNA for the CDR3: TGTGCCACCAGTGACGCCCTTAGCGGGAGCCTTGACAATGAGCAGTTCTTC. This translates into CATSDALSGSLDNEQFF.

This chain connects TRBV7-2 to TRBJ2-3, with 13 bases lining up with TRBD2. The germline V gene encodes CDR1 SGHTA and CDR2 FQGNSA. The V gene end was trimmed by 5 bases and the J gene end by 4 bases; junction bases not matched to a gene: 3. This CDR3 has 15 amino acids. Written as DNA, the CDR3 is TGTGCCAGCAGCCGTACTAGCGGGGGGGCAGATACGCAGTATTTT. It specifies CASSRTSGGADTQYF.

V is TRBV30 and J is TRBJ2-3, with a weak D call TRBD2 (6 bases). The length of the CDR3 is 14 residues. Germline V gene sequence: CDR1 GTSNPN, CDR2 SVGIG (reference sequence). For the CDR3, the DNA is TGTGCTACAACGGTCGGGACTGGCACAGATACGCAGTATTTT. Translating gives CATTVGTGTDTQYF. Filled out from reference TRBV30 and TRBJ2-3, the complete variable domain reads SQTIHQWPATLVQPVGSPLSLECTVEGTSNPNLYWYRQAAGRGLQLLFYSVGIGQISSEVPQNLSASRPQDRQFILSSKKLLLSDSGFYLCATTVGTGTDTQYFGPGTRLTVL.

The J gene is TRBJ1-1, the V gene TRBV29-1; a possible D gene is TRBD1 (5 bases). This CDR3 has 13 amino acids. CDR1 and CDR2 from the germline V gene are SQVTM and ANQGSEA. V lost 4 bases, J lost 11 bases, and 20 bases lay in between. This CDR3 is CSVGLRGAGRAFF. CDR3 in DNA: TGCAGCGTTGGTTTAAGAGGGGCCGGGCGGGCTTTCTTT.

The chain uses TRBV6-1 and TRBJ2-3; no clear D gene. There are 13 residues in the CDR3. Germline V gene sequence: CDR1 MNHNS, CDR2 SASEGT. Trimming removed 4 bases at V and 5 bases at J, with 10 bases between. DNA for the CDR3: TGTGCCAGCAGTGCCAACCTGATAGATACGCAGTATTTT. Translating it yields CASSANLIDTQYF.

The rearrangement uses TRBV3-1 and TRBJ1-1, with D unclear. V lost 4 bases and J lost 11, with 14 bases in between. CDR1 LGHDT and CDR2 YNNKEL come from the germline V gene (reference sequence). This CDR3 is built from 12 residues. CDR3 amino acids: CASSPMGSGAFF. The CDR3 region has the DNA TGTGCCAGCAGCCCGATGGGGAGTGGCGCTTTCTTT.

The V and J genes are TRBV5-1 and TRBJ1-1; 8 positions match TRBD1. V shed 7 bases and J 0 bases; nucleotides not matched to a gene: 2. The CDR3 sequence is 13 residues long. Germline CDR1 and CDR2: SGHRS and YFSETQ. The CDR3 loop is CASGRGLNTEAFF. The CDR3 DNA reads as TGCGCCAGCGGCAGGGGGCTGAACACTGAAGCTTTCTTT.

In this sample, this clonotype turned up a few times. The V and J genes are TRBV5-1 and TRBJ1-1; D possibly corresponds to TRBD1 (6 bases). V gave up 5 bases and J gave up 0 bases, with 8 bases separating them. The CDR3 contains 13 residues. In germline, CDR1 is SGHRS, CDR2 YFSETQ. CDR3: CASSTGMNTEAFF. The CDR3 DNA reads TGCGCCAGCAGTACAGGGATGAACACTGAAGCTTTCTTT. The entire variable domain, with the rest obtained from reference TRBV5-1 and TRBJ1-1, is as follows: KAGVTQTPRYLIKTRGQQVTLSCSPISGHRSVSWYQQTPGQGLQFLFEYFSETQRNKGNFPGRFSGRQFSNSRSEMNVSTLELGDSALYLCASSTGMNTEAFFGQGTRLTVV.

This CDR3 reads CASSFQPRHEQYF. The CDR3 DNA reads TGTGCCAGCAGTTTTCAGCCCAGACACGAGCAGTACTTC. This chain links TRBV12-3 or TRBV12-4 with TRBJ2-7; D unresolved. The CDR3 contains 13 residues. V shed 3 bases and J shed 5 bases, with 11 bases lying between them.

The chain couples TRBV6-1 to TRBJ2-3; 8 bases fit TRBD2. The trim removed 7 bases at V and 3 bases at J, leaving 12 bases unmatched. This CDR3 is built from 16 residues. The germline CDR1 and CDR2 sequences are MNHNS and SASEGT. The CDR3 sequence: CASKRVLRGETDTQYF. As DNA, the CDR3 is TGTGCCAGCAAAAGGGTATTGCGGGGGGAAACAGATACGCAGTATTTT.

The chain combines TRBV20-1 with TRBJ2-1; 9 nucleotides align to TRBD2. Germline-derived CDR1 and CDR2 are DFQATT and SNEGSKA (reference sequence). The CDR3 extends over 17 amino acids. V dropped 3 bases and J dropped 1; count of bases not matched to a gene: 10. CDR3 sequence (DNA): TGCAGTGCTAGGGGACATGCGGGAGGGAGGTCCTACAATGAGCAGTTCTTC. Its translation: CSARGHAGGRSYNEQFF.

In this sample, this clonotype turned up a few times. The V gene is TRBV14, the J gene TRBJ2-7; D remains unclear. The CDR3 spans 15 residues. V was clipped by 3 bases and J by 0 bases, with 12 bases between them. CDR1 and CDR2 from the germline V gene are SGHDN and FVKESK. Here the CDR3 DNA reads TGTGCCAGCAGCCAGTCGTGGGCCAACTCCTACGAGCAGTACTTC. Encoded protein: CASSQSWANSYEQYF.

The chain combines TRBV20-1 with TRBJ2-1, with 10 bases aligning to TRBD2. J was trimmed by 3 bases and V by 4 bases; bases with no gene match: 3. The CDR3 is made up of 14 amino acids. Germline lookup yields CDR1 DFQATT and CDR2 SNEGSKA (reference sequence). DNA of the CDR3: TGCAGTGCTATACTAGCGGGGAACTACAATGAGCAGTTCTTC. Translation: CSAILAGNYNEQFF.

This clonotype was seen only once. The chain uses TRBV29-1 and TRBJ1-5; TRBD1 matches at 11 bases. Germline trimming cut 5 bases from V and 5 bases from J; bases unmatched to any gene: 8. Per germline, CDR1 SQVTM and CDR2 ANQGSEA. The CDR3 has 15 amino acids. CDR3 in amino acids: CSVTTGTGGDQPQHF. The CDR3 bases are TGCAGCGTTACTACTGGGACAGGGGGGGATCAGCCCCAGCATTTT.

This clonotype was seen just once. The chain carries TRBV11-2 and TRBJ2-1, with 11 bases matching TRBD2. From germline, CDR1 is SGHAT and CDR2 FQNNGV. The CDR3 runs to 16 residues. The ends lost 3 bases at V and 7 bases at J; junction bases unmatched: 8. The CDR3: CASSFSGRALWNEQFF. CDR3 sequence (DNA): TGTGCCAGCAGCTTTAGCGGGAGGGCCCTTTGGAATGAGCAGTTCTTC.

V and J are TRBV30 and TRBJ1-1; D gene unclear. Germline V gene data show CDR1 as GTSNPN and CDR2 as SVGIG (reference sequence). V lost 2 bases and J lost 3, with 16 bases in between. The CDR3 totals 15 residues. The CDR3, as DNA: TGTGCCTGGAGTCGATTGGTACACCCCGACACTGAAGCTTTCTTT. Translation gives CAWSRLVHPDTEAFF. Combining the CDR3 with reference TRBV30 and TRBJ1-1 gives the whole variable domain SQTIHQWPATLVQPVGSPLSLECTVEGTSNPNLYWYRQAAGRGLQLLFYSVGIGQISSEVPQNLSASRPQDRQFILSSKKLLLSDSGFYLCAWSRLVHPDTEAFFGQGTRLTVV.

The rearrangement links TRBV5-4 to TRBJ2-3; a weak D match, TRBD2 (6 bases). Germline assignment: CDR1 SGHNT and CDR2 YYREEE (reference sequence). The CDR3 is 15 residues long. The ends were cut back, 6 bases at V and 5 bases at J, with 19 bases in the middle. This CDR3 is CASNGGRPGEDTQYF. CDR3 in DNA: TGTGCCAGCAATGGAGGGCGCCCTGGAGAAGATACGCAGTATTTT. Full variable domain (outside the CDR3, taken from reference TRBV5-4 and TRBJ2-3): ETGVTQSPTHLIKTRGQQVTLRCSSQSGHNTVSWYQQALGQGPQFIFQYYREEENGRGNFPPRFSGLQFPNYSSELNVNALELDDSALYLCASNGGRPGEDTQYFGPGTRLTVL.

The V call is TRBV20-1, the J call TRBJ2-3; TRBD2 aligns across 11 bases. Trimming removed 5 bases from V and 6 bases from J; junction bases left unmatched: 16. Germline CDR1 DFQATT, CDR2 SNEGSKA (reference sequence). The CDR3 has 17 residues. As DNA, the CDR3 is TGCAGTGCTGTCCCGGGACTAGCGGAAGGTGGAGGGGATACGCAGTATTTT. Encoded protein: CSAVPGLAEGGGDTQYF.

The CDR3 nucleotides read TGCAGCGCTCGGTGGGGCGACTCCTACGAGCAGTACTTC. Its translation: CSARWGDSYEQYF. V gene TRBV29-1 combines with J gene TRBJ2-7; weak D call: TRBD1 (5 bases). In germline, CDR1 is SQVTM, CDR2 ANQGSEA. Deletions cut 7 bases from V and 0 bases from J, with 13 bases between. The CDR3 has 13 amino acids.

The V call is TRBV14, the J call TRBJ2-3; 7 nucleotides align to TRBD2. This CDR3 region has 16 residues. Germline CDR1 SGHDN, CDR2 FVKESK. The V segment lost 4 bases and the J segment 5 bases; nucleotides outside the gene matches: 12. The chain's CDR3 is CASSRTRGSFLDTQYF. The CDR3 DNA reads TGTGCCAGCAGCCGGACGCGGGGGTCCTTCTTAGATACGCAGTATTTT.

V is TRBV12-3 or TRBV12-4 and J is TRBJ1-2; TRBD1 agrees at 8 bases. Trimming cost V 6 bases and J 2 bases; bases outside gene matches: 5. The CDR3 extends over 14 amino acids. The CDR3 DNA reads TGTGCCAGCAGACATGGGACAGGCAACTATGGCTACACCTTC. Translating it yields CASRHGTGNYGYTF.

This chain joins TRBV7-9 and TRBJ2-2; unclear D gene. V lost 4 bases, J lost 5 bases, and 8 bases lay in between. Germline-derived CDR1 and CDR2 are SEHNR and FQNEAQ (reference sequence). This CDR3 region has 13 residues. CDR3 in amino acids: CASSSTPTGELFF. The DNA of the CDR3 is TGTGCCAGCAGCTCGACCCCGACCGGGGAGCTGTTTTTT.